This TCR beta chain was retrieved from a study of cytomegalovirus exposure and HLA in healthy donors. This CDR3 region has 17 residues. CDR1 and CDR2 (germline): SGDLS, YYNGEE. With 2 bases clipped from V and 4 bases from J, the junction kept 12 bases outside the gene matches. Study results and limitations: Earlier findings revealed that most TCR beta V segments proved productive either about 87% or about 30% of the time. In a later analysis, V- and J-gene trimming of beta chains associated with a DCLRE1C missense variant, replicated independently.

A note on this clone: Antigen: not known.

PCR amplification relied on 60 Vbeta primers (plus 13 Jbeta primers). Profiling relied on immunoSEQ multiplex PCR, and the TCRdb table lists in-frame clones only, not all of them. The data contain about 98,000 clones, roughly 70% of them singletons. The chain links TRBV9 to TRBJ2-1, with 7 bases that match TRBD1. Sample: PBMCs. The sequence derives from a male donor in good health and CMV-seronegative. CDR3 residues: CASSVMGDSGPYNEQFF. CDR3 DNA sequence: TGTGCCAGCAGCGTTATGGGGGACAGCGGACCGTACAATGAGCAGTTCTTC.